This T cell receptor beta chain was sequenced during a study of blood T cells in healthy people across ages. Turning to the study itself: For every two T cells, template switching captured about one barcoded beta molecule.

Trimming took 3 bases from V and 1 from J, leaving 14 bases between them. Germline CDR1 and CDR2: DFQATT and SNEGSKA (reference sequence). This CDR3 has 15 amino acids. Findings and limits, study-wide: PBMCs went unsorted, and a conclusive naive versus antigen-experienced comparison was therefore prevented. Relative to aged donors, long-lived donors carried more naive CD4+ cells and displayed higher diversity.

Many counts were recorded for this clonotype. What it binds is not known. Using a J-beta primer mix together with a sample-barcoded 5' primer, a second PCR was run for about 6 to 12 cycles. Each of the samples gave a minimum of 2.5 million paired-end reads that contained CDR3. Using its own MiXCR run on the 5' RACE reads, TCRdb lists one record per CDR3 protein. The sample has about 780,000 distinct CDR3 sequences; around 50% are singletons. Sequencing was carried out using blood. J is TRBJ2-3 and V is TRBV20-1; D unclear. The receptor's source is a man older than 75 in good health. The DNA for the CDR3 is TGCAGTGCTAGCCCACGAGTCGGAGGCACAGATACGCAGTATTTT. Its protein is CSASPRVGGTDTQYF.